The sequence of this T cell receptor beta chain was determined in a study of CXCR3-negative and CXCR3-positive naive CD8 T cells. Findings and caveats of the study: Expression of CXCR3 was partially reduced after cryopreservation, and fresh PBMCs were used in most assays. Similar TRBV-TRBJ gene usage was seen in naive CXCR3-negative and CXCR3-positive cells, but not in memory cells. Researchers report that CXCR3-positive naive cells carry more hydrophobic TRB CDR3s than CXCR3-negative naive cells. Whereas both naive subsets had comparably high diversity, memory CD8+ cells had much lower diversity.

Looked up from germline, CDR1 is SGHTA and CDR2 is FQGNSA. CDR3 size: 21 residues. Turning to this clonotype: Its specificity is unknown.

5' RACE that incorporated UMI labels was used to prepare the TRB cDNA libraries. With the 5' RACE reads reprocessed, TCRdb shows one record per CDR3 protein and no DNA. Its table records 50,000 to 65,000 distinct CDR3 sequences. The clonotype comes from a human donor in good health. Some clones in this sample may be carry-over from other donors' samples. The genes are TRBV7-2 and TRBJ2-2; TCRdb picks TRBD2, but there is no DNA to check that call. Sequenced: naive CXCR3+ CD8+ T cells from blood. Subset meaning: CD45RO-CCR7+CD27+CD95- naive CD8+ T cells expressing CXCR3 (TNR3+). The CDR3 here is CASSLSSRLAGGPSWSGELFF.